A selection of T cell receptor beta chains follows, all from one sample in a study of T cells in Graves' hyperthyroidism and ophthalmopathy. MiXCR, applied by TCRdb to the multiplex PCR reads, yields one record per CDR3 protein. The sample holds some 50,000 distinct CDR3 sequences; 48% are singletons and the top ten take about 9%. Material for sequencing was blood. The receptors were gathered from a woman aged 45-65 years with Graves' ophthalmopathy. The CDR3 runs from the conserved cysteine through the conserved F or W. A D gene is named only where the DNA matches it firmly. Only part of the rows carry a size: once, few, many, or a class if the clone is expanded.

>TRBV10-2|TRBD1|.|TRBJ1-2
CASSPSWDRAPYGYTF
TGTGCCAGCAGCCCCTCCTGGGACAGGGCTCCTTATGGCTACACCTTC
>TRBV20-1|.|many|TRBJ1-1
CSASSGKSEAFF
TGCAGTGCTAGTTCAGGGAAGTCTGAAGCTTTCTTT
>TRBV5-1|TRBD1|.|TRBJ2-5
CASSLEPGQGETQYF
TGCGCCAGCAGCTTGGAACCGGGACAGGGAGAGACCCAGTACTTC
>TRBV19|TRBD1|.|TRBJ1-1
CASSIRTGEAFF
TGTGCCAGTAGTATCAGGACAGGTGAAGCTTTCTTT
>TRBV28|.|many|TRBJ2-5
CASTQGVETQYF
TGTGCCAGCACACAAGGGGTAGAGACCCAGTACTTC
>TRBV7-9|TRBD1|.|TRBJ2-5
CTSSSAKTGNEQETQYF
TGTACCAGCAGCTCAGCCAAGACAGGGAATGAGCAAGAGACCCAGTACTTC
>TRBV27|TRBD2|many|TRBJ2-1
CASSLTSGTYNEQFF
TGTGCCAGCAGTTTGACTAGCGGAACCTACAATGAGCAGTTCTTC
>TRBV12-3/TRBV12-4|TRBD1|many|TRBJ2-5
CASSPHRTGGGETQYF
TGTGCCAGCAGTCCACACAGGACAGGGGGTGGCGAGACCCAGTACTTC
>TRBV2|.|.|TRBJ2-7
CASSTGTPDERYF
TGTGCTAGCAGTACGGGGACTCCAGACGAGCGGTACTTC
>TRBV2|TRBD2|.|TRBJ2-3
CASTTTSGYTDTQYF
TGTGCCAGCACCACCACTAGCGGCTACACAGATACGCAGTATTTT
>TRBV7-9|.|.|TRBJ1-2
CASSPDTTYGYTF
TGTGCCAGCAGCCCGGACACAACCTATGGCTACACCTTC
>TRBV9|.|many|TRBJ1-4
CASSASTTNEKLFF
TGTGCCAGCAGCGCCTCTACAACTAATGAAAAACTGTTTTTT
>TRBV6-4|TRBD2|many|TRBJ2-1
CASSEAASGGADEQFF
TGTGCCAGCAGTGAGGCCGCTAGCGGGGGGGCCGATGAGCAGTTCTTC
>TRBV7-7|.|many|TRBJ2-2
CASSLKGYTGELFF
TGTGCTAGCAGCTTAAAAGGATACACCGGGGAGCTGTTTTTT
>TRBV7-6|.|.|TRBJ2-1
CASSLLRDLTDTQFF
TGTGCCAGCAGCTTGCTTCGGGACCTCACAGATACGCAGTTCTTC